The source of this T cell receptor (beta chain) is a study of T cell responses to AZD1222 COVID-19 vaccine. Study observations and caveats: Spike-specific TCR breadth and depth went up after people got two AZD1222 doses.

TCRdb keeps only in-frame clones here, not all; method: immunoSEQ multiplex PCR. Among some 93,000 clones listed, around 89% were seen once. This clone was seen only once. No antigen is known for it. The CDR3 covers 16 residues. From germline, CDR1 is SGHAT and CDR2 FQNNGV. The junction had 11 bases not matched to a gene; V was cut back by 6 bases and J by 8 bases. The receptor's source is an adult who received the AZD1222 COVID-19 vaccine. The sequenced sample was peripheral blood, obtained 28 days after the second AZD1222 dose. The gene calls are TRBV11-2 and TRBJ1-4; TRBD1 agrees at 11 bases. CDR3 bases: TGTGCCAGCAGACCGCTGCGCGGGACAGGGGGAGAAAAACTGTTTTTT. It specifies CASRPLRGTGGEKLFF.